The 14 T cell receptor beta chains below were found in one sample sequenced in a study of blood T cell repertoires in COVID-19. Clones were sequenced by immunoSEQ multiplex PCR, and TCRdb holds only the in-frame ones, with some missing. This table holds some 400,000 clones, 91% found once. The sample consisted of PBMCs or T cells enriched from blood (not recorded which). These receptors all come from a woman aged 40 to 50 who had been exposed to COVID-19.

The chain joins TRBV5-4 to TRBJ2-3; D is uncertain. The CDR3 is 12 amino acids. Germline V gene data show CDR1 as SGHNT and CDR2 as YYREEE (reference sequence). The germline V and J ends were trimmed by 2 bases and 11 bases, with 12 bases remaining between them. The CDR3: CASSFPVGEQYF. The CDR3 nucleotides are TGTGCCAGCAGCTTCCCGGTGGGCGAGCAGTATTTT.

CDR3 DNA sequence: TGTGCCAGCAGCTTAGGTGGGCCAGGGCCGAACACTGAAGCTTTCTTT. This codes for CASSLGGPGPNTEAFF. V usage is TRBV11-3 and J usage is TRBJ1-1; perhaps TRBD1 as D (5 bases). In germline, CDR1 is SGHNT, CDR2 YENEEA. Trimming left V 1 base short and J 1 base short, with 13 bases between. This CDR3 is built from 16 residues. Full variable domain (rest looked up from reference TRBV11-3 and TRBJ1-1): EAGVVQSPRYKIIEKKQPVAFWCNPISGHNTLYWYLQNLGQGPELLIRYENEEAVDDSQLPKDRFSAERLKGVDSTLKIQPAELGDSAVYLCASSLGGPGPNTEAFFGQGTRLTVV.

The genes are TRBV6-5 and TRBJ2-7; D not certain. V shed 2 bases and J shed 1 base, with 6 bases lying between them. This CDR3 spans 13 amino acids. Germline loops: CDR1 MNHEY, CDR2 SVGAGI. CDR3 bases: TGTGCCAGCAGTTACGACACTTCCTACGAGCAGTACTTC. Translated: CASSYDTSYEQYF.

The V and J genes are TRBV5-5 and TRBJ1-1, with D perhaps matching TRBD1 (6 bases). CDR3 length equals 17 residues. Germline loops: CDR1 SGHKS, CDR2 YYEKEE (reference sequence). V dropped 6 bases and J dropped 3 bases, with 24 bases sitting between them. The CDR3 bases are TGTGCCAGCAACCCTCTTTTTAGACGACAGGTCGACACTGAAGCTTTCTTT. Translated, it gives CASNPLFRRQVDTEAFF.

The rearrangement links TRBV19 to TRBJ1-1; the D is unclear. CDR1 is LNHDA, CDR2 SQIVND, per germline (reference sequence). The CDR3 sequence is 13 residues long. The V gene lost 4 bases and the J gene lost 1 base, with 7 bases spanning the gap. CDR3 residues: CASSTRQNTEAFF. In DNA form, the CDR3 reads TGTGCCAGTAGTACCAGACAGAACACTGAAGCTTTCTTT.

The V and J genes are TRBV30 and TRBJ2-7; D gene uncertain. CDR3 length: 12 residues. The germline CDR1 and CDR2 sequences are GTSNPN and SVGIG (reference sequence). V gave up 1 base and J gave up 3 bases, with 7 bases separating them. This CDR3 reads CAWSAGSYEQYF. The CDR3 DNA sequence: TGTGCCTGGAGTGCTGGCAGCTACGAGCAGTACTTC.

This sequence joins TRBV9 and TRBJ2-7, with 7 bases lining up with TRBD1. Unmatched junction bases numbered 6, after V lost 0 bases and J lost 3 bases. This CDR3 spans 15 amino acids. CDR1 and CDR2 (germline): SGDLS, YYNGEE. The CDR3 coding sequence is TGTGCCAGCAGCGTAGGGGGACGACAGGGCTACGAGCAGTACTTC. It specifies CASSVGGRQGYEQYF. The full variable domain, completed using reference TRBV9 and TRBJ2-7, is DSGVTQTPKHLITATGQRVTLRCSPRSGDLSVYWYQQSLDQGLQFLIQYYNGEERAKGNILERFSAQQFPDLHSELNLSSLELGDSALYFCASSVGGRQGYEQYFGPGTRLTVT.

The CDR3 DNA sequence: TGTGCCTGCCAACAGTTGAATTCACCCCTCCACTTT. Amino acid sequence: CACQQLNSPLHF. This chain connects TRBV30 to TRBJ1-6; D unresolved. Germline V lookup: CDR1 GTSNPN, CDR2 SVGIG (reference sequence). This CDR3 is built from 12 residues. Deletions cut 6 bases from V and 7 bases from J, with 10 bases between.

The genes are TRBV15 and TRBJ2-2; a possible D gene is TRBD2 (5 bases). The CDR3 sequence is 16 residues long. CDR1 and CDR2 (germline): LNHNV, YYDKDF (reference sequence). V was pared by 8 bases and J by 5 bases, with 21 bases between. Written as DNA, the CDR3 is TGTGCCACCGAGGACTTACCTACCTCGGGGACCGGGGAGCTGTTTTTT. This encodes CATEDLPTSGTGELFF.

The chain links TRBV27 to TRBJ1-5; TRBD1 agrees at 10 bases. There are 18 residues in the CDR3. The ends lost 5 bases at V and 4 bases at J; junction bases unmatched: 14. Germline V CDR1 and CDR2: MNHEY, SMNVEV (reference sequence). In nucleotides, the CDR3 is TGTGCCAGCAGTAAAATACCGGGACAGGGGAGAGGGAATCAGCCCCAGCATTTT. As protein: CASSKIPGQGRGNQPQHF.

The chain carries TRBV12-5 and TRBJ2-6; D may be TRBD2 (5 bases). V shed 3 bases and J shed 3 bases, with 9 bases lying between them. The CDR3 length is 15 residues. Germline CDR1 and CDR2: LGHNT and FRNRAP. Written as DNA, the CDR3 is TGTGCTAGTGGTTTTTTCGGGGTTGGGGCCAACGTCCTGACTTTC. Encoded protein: CASGFFGVGANVLTF.

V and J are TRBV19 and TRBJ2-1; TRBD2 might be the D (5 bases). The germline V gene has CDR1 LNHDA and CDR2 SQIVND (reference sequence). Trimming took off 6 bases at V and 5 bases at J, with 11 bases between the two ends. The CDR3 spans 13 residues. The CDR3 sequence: CASSPSRDNEQFF. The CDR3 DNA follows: TGTGCCAGTAGCCCTAGCCGCGACAATGAGCAGTTCTTC.

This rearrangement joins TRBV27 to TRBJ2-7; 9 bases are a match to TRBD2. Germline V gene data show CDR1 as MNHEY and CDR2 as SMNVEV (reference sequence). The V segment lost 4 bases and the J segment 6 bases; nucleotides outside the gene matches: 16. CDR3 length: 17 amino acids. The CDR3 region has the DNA TGTGCCAGCAGTTCCCCGGTCAAAGGCGGGGGGGCCGGCGAGCAGTACTTC. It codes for CASSSPVKGGGAGEQYF.

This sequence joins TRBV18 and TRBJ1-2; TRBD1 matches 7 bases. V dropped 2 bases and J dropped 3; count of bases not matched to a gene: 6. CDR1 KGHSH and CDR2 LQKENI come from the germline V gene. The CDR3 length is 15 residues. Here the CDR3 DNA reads TGTGCCAGCTCACCATCGACAGGGAAGGACTATGGCTACACCTTC. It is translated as CASSPSTGKDYGYTF.